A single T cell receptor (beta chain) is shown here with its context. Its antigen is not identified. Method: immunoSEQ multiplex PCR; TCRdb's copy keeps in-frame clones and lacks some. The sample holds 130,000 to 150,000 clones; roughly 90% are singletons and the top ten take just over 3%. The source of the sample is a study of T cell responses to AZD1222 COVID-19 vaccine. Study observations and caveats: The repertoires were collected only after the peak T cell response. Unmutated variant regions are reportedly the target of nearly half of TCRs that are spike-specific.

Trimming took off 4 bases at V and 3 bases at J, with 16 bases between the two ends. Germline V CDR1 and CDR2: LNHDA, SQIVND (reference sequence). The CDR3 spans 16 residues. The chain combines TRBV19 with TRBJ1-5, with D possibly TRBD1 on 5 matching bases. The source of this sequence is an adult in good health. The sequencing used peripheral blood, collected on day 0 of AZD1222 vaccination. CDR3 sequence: CASSTPTGLTNQPQHF. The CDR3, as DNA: TGTGCCAGTAGTACCCCCACGGGGCTCACCAATCAGCCCCAGCATTTT. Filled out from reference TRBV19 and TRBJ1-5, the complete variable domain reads DGGITQSPKYLFRKEGQNVTLSCEQNLNHDAMYWYRQDPGQGLRLIYYSQIVNDFQKGDIAEGYSVSREKKESFPLTVTSAQKNPTAFYLCASSTPTGLTNQPQHFGDGTRLSIL.